The clone carrying this T cell receptor beta chain has a single count. This may stem from a read error, because a much larger clone lies one nucleotide away. Whenever a sample was processed, at least 6 million PBMCs were isolated. The data were obtained in a study of blood T cells in healthy people across ages. A sample-barcoded 5' primer and a J-beta primer mix were used in a second PCR of roughly 7 to 11 cycles. TCRdb processed the 5' RACE reads anew with MiXCR; each CDR3 protein has one entry. The table includes 800,000 or so distinct CDR3 sequences, about 45% detected once. Trimming removed 2 bases from V and 2 bases from J, with 15 bases in between. The CDR3 consists of 16 residues.

This clonotype was obtained from a man older than 75 in good health. Sequencing used blood. The rearrangement joins TRBV12-3 or TRBV12-4 to TRBJ2-5; the D gene could be TRBD1 or TRBD2 (5 bases each). This CDR3 is CASSLTGMGRQETQYF. The CDR3 region has the DNA TGTGCCAGCAGTTTAACGGGGATGGGGCGACAAGAGACCCAGTACTTC.